This TCR beta chain was profiled in a study of cytomegalovirus exposure and HLA in healthy donors. Points from the study as a whole: Available immune exposure information was restricted to CMV serostatus only. One variant, a missense change in DCLRE1C, was linked in a later analysis to TCR beta V- and J-gene trimming.

In regard to this clone: Antigen specificity is unknown.

The PCR was carried out with 60 Vbeta primers and 13 Jbeta primers. The assay was immunoSEQ multiplex PCR, and TCRdb's table has in-frame clones only and misses some. This table has approximately 180,000 clones, roughly 85% appearing once. The CDR3 has 13 residues. The germline V gene has CDR1 MDHEN and CDR2 SYDVKM. The ends were cut back, 2 bases at V and 7 bases at J, with 11 bases in the middle. J is TRBJ1-2 and V is TRBV28; no firm D call. This receptor was identified in a woman under 30 in good health and CMV-seronegative. Sequencing input: PBMCs. The CDR3 bases are TGTGCCAGCAGTTTAGAACTACCGGGTGGCTACACCTTC. This gives the protein CASSLELPGGYTF.